This is a list of T cell receptor beta chains from one sample in a study of blood T cell repertoires in COVID-19. Assay used: immunoSEQ multiplex PCR; TCRdb lists only in-frame clones, some missing. The repertoire includes about 260,000 clones, more than 75% of them detected once, and roughly 1.6% sits in the top ten. The sequenced sample consisted of peripheral blood. Every receptor here comes from a woman in her forties who had recovered from COVID-19. The CDR3 runs from the conserved cysteine through the conserved F or W. D genes are given only for firm matches. Expanded clones get a size class; other rows say once, few or many, or leave the size out.

j_call cdr3_length clone_size v_call d_call cdr3_nt cdr3_aa
TRBJ2-7 16 . TRBV15 . TGTGCCACCAGCAGAGATTGGCGGGACCTCAACTACGAGCAGTACTTC CATSRDWRDLNYEQYF
TRBJ1-2 12 once TRBV5-4 . TGTGCCAGCAGCCAACAGGTCTATGGCTACACCTTC CASSQQVYGYTF
TRBJ2-1 14 . TRBV9 . TGTGCCAGCAGCCCCGCCAGTACCTACAATGAGCAGTTCTTC CASSPASTYNEQFF
TRBJ2-5 15 many TRBV3-1/TRBV3-2 . TGTGCCAGCAGCCACTCGGAGGGGCGGCACGGGACCCAGTACTTC CASSHSEGRHGTQYF
TRBJ2-5 15 . TRBV9 TRBD1 TGTGCCAGCAGCGCCGCAGGGGGTTGGGGGGAGACCCAGTACTTC CASSAAGGWGETQYF
TRBJ1-6 17 . TRBV6-2/TRBV6-3 . TGTGCCAGCAGTCGGCCCGTGGGGCCCGTCTATAATTCACCCCTCCACTTT CASSRPVGPVYNSPLHF
TRBJ2-7 14 once TRBV7-9 . TGTGCCAGCAGCTTAGACAGGGCAAACTACGAGCAGTACTTC CASSLDRANYEQYF
TRBJ2-3 15 . TRBV9 TRBD1 TGTGCCAGCAGCGCGGGGACAGGGGGGACAGATACGCAGTATTTT CASSAGTGGTDTQYF
TRBJ1-6 12 . TRBV6-4 . TGTGCCAGCACTCGGGGGTATTCACCCCTCCACTTT CASTRGYSPLHF
TRBJ1-2 15 . TRBV5-4 TRBD1 TGTGCCAGCAGCTTGGTAGGGACAGGGGTCGGTGGCTACACCTTC CASSLVGTGVGGYTF
TRBJ2-1 13 . TRBV20-1 TRBD2 TGCAGTGCTAGTTGGACTAGCGGGGGGGGGCAGTTCTTC CSASWTSGGGQFF
TRBJ1-1 14 . TRBV5-1 . TGCGCCAGCAGCTTTGACCCGGAGGGCACTGAAGCTTTCTTT CASSFDPEGTEAFF
TRBJ2-3 15 . TRBV2 TRBD2 TGTGCCAGCAGAGAGACTAGCGGGGGGGTTTATACGCAGTATTTT CASRETSGGVYTQYF
TRBJ2-3 15 few TRBV5-6 . TGTGCCAGCAGCTTAGAGCAATATATCACAGATACGCAGTATTTT CASSLEQYITDTQYF
TRBJ1-3 17 . TRBV9 . TGTGCCAGCAGCGTAGGGTTGGGGACGGGGGCTGGAAACACCATATATTTT CASSVGLGTGAGNTIYF
TRBJ1-3 16 . TRBV6-5 . TGTGCCAGCAGTTACTCGGCCGCCGGGATCGGAAACACCATATATTTT CASSYSAAGIGNTIYF